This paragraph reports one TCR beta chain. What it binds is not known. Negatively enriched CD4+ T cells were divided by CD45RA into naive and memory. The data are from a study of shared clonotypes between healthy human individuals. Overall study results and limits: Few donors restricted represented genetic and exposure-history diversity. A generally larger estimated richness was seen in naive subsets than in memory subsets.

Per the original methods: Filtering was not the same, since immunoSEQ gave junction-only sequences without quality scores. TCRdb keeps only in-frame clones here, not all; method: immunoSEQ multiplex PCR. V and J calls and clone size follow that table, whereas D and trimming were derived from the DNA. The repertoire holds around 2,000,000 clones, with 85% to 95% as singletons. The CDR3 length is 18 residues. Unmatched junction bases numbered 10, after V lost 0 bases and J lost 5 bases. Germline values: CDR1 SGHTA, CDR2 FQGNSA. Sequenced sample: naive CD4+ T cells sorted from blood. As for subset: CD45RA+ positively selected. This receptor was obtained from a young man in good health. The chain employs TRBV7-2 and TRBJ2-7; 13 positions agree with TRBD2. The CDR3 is CASSLAELAGGPRNEQYF. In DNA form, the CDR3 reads TGTGCCAGCAGCTTAGCTGAACTAGCGGGAGGGCCGAGGAACGAGCAGTACTTC.